This T cell receptor (beta chain) was retrieved from a study of T cell responses to AZD1222 COVID-19 vaccine. Using immunoSEQ multiplex PCR, the repertoire was profiled, and TCRdb retains in-frame clones only, with some absent. The sample lists about 150,000 clones, 70% to 90% occurring once. Comment on this clone: Its antigen is not identified.

The CDR3 runs to 14 residues. Germline assignment: CDR1 KGHDR and CDR2 SFDVKD. Trimming cost V 4 bases and J 0 bases, with 6 bases left between them. General study results and limits: Compared with day 0, the breadth and depth of the Spike-specific TCR repertoire rose significantly after two doses of AZD1222. The donor cohort was predominantly white British with a female majority, and clonal diversity may have been underestimated. At study baseline, merely a handful of AZD1222 recipients were seropositive.

This sequence was found in an adult who had recovered from COVID-19. The source was peripheral blood, collected after recovery from COVID-19. The chain is built from TRBV24-1 and TRBJ1-3; no clear D. The CDR3 region has the DNA TGTGCCACCAGTGACGGCCACTCTGGAAACACCATATATTTT. It codes for CATSDGHSGNTIYF.